This T cell receptor (beta chain) appears in the sequencing data of a study of patients and donors after allogeneic stem cell transplantation. TCRdb reprocessed the RT-PCR reads with MiXCR, giving one entry per CDR3 protein. The repertoire has 150,000 to 200,000 distinct CDR3 sequences, 24% of them found once; the top ten carry about 25%. The sequencing sample was made of blood, either unsorted or a sorted T cell fraction (not recorded which). The receptor's source is a human donor who was either an allogeneic HSCT recipient or a stem cell or donor lymphocyte infusion donor (not recorded which). It is not recorded whose cells these are; they may come from a transplant donor.

CDR3 in DNA: TGCAGCGTTGTTGGGGGAGGCCACGAGCAGTACTTC. This gives the protein CSVVGGGHEQYF. The chain employs TRBV29-1 and TRBJ2-7; D might be TRBD2 (6 bases). V was cut by 4 bases and J by 5 bases, with 12 bases left in between. The germline gives CDR1 SQVTM, CDR2 ANQGSEA. CDR3 size: 12 residues.